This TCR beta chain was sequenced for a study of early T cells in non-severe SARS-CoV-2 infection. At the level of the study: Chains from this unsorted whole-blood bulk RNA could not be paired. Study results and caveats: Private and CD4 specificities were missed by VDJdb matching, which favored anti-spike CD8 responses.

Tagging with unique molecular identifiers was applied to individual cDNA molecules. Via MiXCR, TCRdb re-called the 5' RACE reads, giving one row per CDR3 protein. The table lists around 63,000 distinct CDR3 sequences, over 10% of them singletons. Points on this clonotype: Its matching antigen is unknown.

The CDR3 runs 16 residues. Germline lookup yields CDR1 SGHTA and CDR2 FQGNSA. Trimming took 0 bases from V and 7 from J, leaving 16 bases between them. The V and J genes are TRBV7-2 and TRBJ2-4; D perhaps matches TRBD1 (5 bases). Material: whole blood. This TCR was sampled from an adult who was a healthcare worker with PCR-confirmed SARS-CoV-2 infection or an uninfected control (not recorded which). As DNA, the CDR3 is TGTGCCAGCAGCTTAGCAGCAGGCTTAGGGGTCAACATTCAGTACTTC. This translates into CASSLAAGLGVNIQYF.